Below are 8 T cell receptor beta chains sequenced from a single sample in a study of glioma-infiltrating T cells after dendritic cell vaccination. TCRdb keeps only in-frame clones here, not all; method: immunoSEQ multiplex PCR. The table includes more than 85,000 clones, 90% detected once. Time point given: after dendritic cell vaccination, including at tumor progression/relapse. The sequencing here drew on blood, taken after dendritic cell vaccination. These receptors originate from a human donor with glioblastoma.

The rearrangement links TRBV11-2 to TRBJ1-2; D is possibly TRBD1 (6 bases). Germline V CDR1 and CDR2: SGHAT, FQNNGV. This CDR3 comprises 16 residues. V was shortened by 6 bases and J by 3 bases, with 20 bases between the two germline ends. CDR3 nucleotide sequence: TGTGCCAGCAGGAATCAGGGGCGTCTGGGTCACTATGGCTACACCTTC. It yields the protein CASRNQGRLGHYGYTF.

Points on this clone: Other DNA sequences in this sample translate to the same CDR3. V and J are TRBV10-3 and TRBJ2-1; 7 positions agree with TRBD2. The germline V gene has CDR1 ENHRY and CDR2 SYGVKD. This CDR3 spans 16 amino acids. Trimming removed 0 bases from V and 4 bases from J; junction bases left unmatched: 6. In nucleotides, the CDR3 is TGTGCCATCAGTGAGTCTTCGGGAGGCACGTACAATGAGCAGTTCTTC. Its translation is CAISESSGGTYNEQFF.

This chain connects TRBV15 to TRBJ2-7; D unresolved. The CDR3 runs 13 residues. CDR1 and CDR2 from the germline V gene are LNHNV and YYDKDF (reference sequence). V lost 0 bases, J lost 3 bases, and 6 bases lay in between. The CDR3 coding sequence is TGTGCCACCAGCAGAGATCCCCTCTACGAGCAGTACTTC. As protein: CATSRDPLYEQYF.

With regard to this clone: At one boundary the junction diverges from the germline segment, which might be a read error. This chain uses TRBV9 with TRBJ2-3; 7 nucleotides match TRBD2. The CDR3 length is 16 residues. The germline V gene encodes CDR1 SGDLS and CDR2 YYNGEE. This chain's CDR3 is CASSVSGGGTTVTQYF. CDR3 in DNA: TGTGCCAGCAGCGTTAGTGGGGGGGGTACTACAGTTACGCAGTATTTT.

J is TRBJ2-1 and V is TRBV30, with 7 bases that match TRBD1. V lost 2 bases to trimming and J lost 12 bases; unmatched junction nucleotides: 16. The CDR3 extends over 15 amino acids. The V gene's germline CDR1 is GTSNPN and CDR2 SVGIG (reference sequence). CDR3 bases: TGTGCCTGGAGTTTAACAGGGGCTCCCCAAAAAGGGCAGTTCTTC. It encodes CAWSLTGAPQKGQFF. Complete variable domain (other parts from reference TRBV30 and TRBJ2-1): SQTIHQWPATLVQPVGSPLSLECTVEGTSNPNLYWYRQAAGRGLQLLFYSVGIGQISSEVPQNLSASRPQDRQFILSSKKLLLSDSGFYLCAWSLTGAPQKGQFFGPGTRLTVL.

The gene calls are TRBV29-1 and TRBJ2-5, with 9 bases that match TRBD1. CDR3 size: 14 residues. V was clipped by 5 bases and J by 4 bases; unmatched bases: 8. Germline V gives CDR1 SQVTM, CDR2 ANQGSEA. The CDR3 sequence is CSVRQGEGRETQYF. The CDR3 DNA is TGCAGCGTTCGACAGGGGGAGGGACGAGAGACCCAGTACTTC.

This chain links TRBV5-1 with TRBJ2-3, with TRBD1 as a possible D gene (7 bases). This CDR3 is built from 15 residues. The germline CDR1 and CDR2 sequences are SGHRS and YFSETQ. Trimming took off 3 bases at V and 8 bases at J, with 19 bases between the two ends. CDR3 DNA: TGCGCCAGCAGCTGGGCCGGGACAGAGGGGGGTACGCAGTATTTT. Residues: CASSWAGTEGGTQYF.

The V gene is TRBV19, the J gene TRBJ2-1; 10 nucleotides align to TRBD1. The CDR3 extends over 13 amino acids. J lost 9 bases, V lost 8 bases, and 7 bases had no gene match. CDR1 is LNHDA, CDR2 SQIVND, per germline (reference sequence). The CDR3 loop reads CASVSGQGVEQFF. The CDR3 coding sequence is TGTGCCAGTGTCTCAGGACAGGGGGTTGAGCAGTTCTTC.